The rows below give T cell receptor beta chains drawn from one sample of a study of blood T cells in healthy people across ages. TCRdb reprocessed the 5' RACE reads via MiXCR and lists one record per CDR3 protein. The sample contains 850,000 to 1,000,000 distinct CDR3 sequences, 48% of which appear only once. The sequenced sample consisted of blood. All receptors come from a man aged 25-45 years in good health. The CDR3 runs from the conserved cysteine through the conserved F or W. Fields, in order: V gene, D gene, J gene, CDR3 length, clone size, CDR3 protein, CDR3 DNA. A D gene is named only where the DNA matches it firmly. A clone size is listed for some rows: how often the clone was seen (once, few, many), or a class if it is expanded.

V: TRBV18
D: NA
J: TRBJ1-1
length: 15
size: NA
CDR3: CASSLLTETNTEAFF
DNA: TGTGCCAGCTCACTACTGACAGAAACGAACACTGAAGCTTTCTTT

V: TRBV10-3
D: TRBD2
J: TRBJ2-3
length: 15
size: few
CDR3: CAISESTSGTDTQYF
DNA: TGTGCCATCAGTGAGAGTACTAGCGGGACAGATACGCAGTATTTT

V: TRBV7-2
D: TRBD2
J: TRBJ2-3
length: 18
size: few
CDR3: CASSLSLAGGISTDTQYF
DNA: TGTGCCAGCAGCTTGAGTTTAGCGGGGGGAATAAGCACAGATACGCAGTATTTT

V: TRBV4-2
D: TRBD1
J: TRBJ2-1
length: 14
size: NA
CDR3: CASSQVGQGNEQFF
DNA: TGTGCCAGCAGCCAAGTGGGACAGGGCAATGAGCAGTTCTTC

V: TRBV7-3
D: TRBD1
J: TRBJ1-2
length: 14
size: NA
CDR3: CASSPGQGEYGYTF
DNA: TGTGCCAGCAGCCCGGGACAGGGAGAGTATGGCTACACCTTC

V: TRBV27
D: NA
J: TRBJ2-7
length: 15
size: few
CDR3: CASSGFGQGFYEQYF
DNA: TGTGCCAGCAGTGGGTTTGGGCAGGGATTCTACGAGCAGTACTTC

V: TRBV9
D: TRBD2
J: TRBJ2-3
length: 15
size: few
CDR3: CASSSGTSERDTQYF
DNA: TGTGCCAGTAGCTCCGGGACTAGCGAGCGAGATACGCAGTATTTT

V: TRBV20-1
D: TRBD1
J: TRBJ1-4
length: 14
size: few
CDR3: CSAADPTGREKLFF
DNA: TGCAGTGCGGCAGACCCGACAGGGAGGGAAAAACTGTTTTTT

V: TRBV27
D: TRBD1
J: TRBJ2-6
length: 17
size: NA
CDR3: CASSVDRGHSGANVLTF
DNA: TGTGCCAGCAGCGTGGACAGGGGACACTCTGGGGCCAACGTCCTGACTTTC

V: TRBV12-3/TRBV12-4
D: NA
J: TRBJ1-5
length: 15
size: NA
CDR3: CASRPRQPSDQPQHF
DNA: TGTGCCAGCAGGCCTAGACAGCCCTCGGATCAGCCCCAGCATTTT

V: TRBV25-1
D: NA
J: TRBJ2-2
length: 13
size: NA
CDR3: CASSEFKDGELFF
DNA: TGTGCCAGCAGTGAATTCAAAGATGGGGAGCTGTTTTTT

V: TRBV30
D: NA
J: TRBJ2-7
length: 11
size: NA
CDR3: CACDSADEQYF
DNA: TGTGCCTGTGACAGCGCCGACGAGCAGTACTTC

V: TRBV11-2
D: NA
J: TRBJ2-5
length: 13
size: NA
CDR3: CASSRGEAETQYF
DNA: TGTGCCAGCAGCAGGGGGGAAGCCGAGACCCAGTACTTC

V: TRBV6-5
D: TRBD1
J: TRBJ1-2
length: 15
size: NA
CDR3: CASGPGGNGIYGYTF
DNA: TGTGCCAGCGGCCCAGGGGGGAACGGAATCTATGGCTACACCTTC

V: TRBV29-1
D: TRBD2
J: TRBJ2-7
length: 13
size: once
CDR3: CSVKGLAAYEQYF
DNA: TGCAGCGTGAAGGGACTAGCGGCCTACGAGCAGTACTTC

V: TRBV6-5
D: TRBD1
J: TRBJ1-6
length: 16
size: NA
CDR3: CASRYRDRPYNSPLHF
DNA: TGTGCCAGCAGGTACCGGGACAGGCCATATAATTCACCCCTCCACTTT

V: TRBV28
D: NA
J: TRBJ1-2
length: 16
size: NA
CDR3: CASTSMGTPYLYGYTF
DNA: TGTGCCAGCACCTCCATGGGGACACCTTACCTCTATGGCTACACCTTC

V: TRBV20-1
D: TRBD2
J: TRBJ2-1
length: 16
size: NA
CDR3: CSAHERSGGAYNGQFF
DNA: TGCAGTGCCCACGAGCGGAGCGGGGGCGCCTACAATGGGCAGTTCTTC

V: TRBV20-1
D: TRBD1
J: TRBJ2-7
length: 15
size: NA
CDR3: CSADTTSQGDYEQYF
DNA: TGCAGTGCTGATACGACTTCCCAGGGGGACTACGAGCAGTACTTC

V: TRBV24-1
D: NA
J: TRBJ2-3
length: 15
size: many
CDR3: CATSGVGTRTDTQYF
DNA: TGTGCCACCAGTGGGGTCGGGACCCGGACAGATACGCAGTATTTT

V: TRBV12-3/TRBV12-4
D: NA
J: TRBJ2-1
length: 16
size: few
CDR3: CASSSGPDGGYNEQFF
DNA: TGTGCCAGCAGTTCCGGACCGGACGGGGGCTACAATGAGCAGTTCTTC

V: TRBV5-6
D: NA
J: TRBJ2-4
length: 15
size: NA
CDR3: CASTRGGLAKNIQYF
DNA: TGTGCCAGCACCAGGGGGGGGTTAGCCAAAAACATTCAGTACTTC

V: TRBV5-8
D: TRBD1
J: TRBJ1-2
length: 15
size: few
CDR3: CASSVLTGGSYGYTF
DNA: TGTGCCAGCAGCGTTTTGACAGGGGGTAGCTATGGCTACACCTTC

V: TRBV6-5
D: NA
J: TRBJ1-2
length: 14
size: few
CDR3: CASSYRDGNYGYTF
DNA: TGTGCCAGCAGTTACCGCGACGGCAACTATGGCTACACCTTC

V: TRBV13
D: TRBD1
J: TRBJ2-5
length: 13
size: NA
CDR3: CASSSGGSAKQYF
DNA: TGTGCCAGCAGCTCAGGGGGTAGCGCCAAGCAGTACTTC

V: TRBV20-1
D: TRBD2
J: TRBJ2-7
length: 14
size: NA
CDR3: CSAIRTSGAYEQYF
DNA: TGCAGTGCTATACGGACTAGCGGGGCCTACGAGCAGTACTTC

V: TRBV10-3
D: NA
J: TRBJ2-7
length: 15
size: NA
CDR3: CAISEWDRTAYEQYF
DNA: TGTGCCATCAGTGAGTGGGATAGGACCGCCTACGAGCAGTACTTC

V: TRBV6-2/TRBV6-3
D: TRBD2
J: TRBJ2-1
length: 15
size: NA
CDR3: CASSHSGGRNNEQFF
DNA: TGTGCCAGCAGTCACTCGGGGGGGAGGAACAATGAGCAGTTCTTC

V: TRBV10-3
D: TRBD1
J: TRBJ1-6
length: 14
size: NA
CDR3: CAISVGQNNSPLHF
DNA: TGTGCCATCAGTGTGGGACAGAATAATTCACCCCTCCACTTT

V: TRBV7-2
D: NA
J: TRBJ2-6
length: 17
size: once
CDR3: CASSPKGSSSGANVLTF
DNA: TGTGCCAGCAGCCCAAAAGGTAGTTCCTCTGGGGCCAACGTCCTGACTTTT

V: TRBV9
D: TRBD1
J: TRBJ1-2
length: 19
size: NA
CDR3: CVSSVERRKGAPSNYGYTF
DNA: TGTGTCAGCAGCGTAGAGAGGAGGAAGGGGGCTCCTTCTAACTATGGCTACACCTTC

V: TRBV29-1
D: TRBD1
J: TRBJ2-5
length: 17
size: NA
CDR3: CSVEGKTGDLVGETQYF
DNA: TGCAGCGTTGAAGGGAAGACAGGGGATTTGGTGGGAGAGACCCAGTACTTC

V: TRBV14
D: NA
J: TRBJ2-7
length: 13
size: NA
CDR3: CASSQSDYNEQYF
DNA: TGTGCCAGCAGCCAGTCGGACTACAATGAGCAGTACTTC

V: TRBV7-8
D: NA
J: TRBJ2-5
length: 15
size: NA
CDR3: CASSLALGEIYVQYF
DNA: TGTGCCAGCAGCTTAGCTTTGGGGGAGATCTACGTGCAGTACTTC

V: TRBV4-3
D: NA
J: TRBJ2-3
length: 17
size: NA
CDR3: CASSLNLDKGRVDTQYF
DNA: TGCGCCAGCAGCCTCAACCTGGACAAGGGAAGGGTAGATACGCAGTATTTT

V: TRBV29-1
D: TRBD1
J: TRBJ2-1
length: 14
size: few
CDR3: CSGVGTGAYNEQFF
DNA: TGCAGCGGGGTCGGGACAGGGGCCTACAATGAGCAGTTCTTC

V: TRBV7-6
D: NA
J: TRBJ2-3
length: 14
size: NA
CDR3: CASSLDLVSDTQYF
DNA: TGTGCCAGCAGCTTAGATCTAGTCTCTGATACGCAGTATTTT

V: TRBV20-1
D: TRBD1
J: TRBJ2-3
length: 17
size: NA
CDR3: CSARSYRGTTSTDTQYF
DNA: TGCAGTGCTAGAAGCTACAGGGGGACAACTAGCACGGATACGCAGTATTTT

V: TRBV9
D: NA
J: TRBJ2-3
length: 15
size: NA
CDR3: CASSVEGRITDTQYF
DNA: TGTGCCAGCAGCGTAGAGGGCAGAATAACAGATACGCAGTATTTT

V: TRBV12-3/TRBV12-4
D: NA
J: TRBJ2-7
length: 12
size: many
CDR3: CASTLAGCEQYF
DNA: TGTGCCAGCACCCTAGCCGGGTGCGAGCAGTACTTC

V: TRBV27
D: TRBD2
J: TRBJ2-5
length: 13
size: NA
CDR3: CASSRTSGGEQYF
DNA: TGTGCCAGCAGTCGGACTAGCGGGGGGGAGCAGTACTTC

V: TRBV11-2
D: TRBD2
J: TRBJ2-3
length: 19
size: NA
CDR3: CASSLGGTSGGKVTDTQYF
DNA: TGTGCCAGCAGCTTAGGGGGGACTAGCGGGGGTAAGGTCACAGATACGCAGTATTTT

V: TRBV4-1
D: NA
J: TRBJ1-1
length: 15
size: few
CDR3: CASSPPGGENTEAFF
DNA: TGCGCCAGCAGCCCCCCCGGGGGAGAGAACACTGAAGCTTTCTTT

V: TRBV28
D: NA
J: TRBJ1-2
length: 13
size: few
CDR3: CASSVYVGYGYTF
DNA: TGTGCCAGCAGTGTATACGTGGGCTATGGCTACACCTTC

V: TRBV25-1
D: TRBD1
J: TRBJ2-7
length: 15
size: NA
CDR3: CASSEWLGQGNEQYF
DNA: TGTGCCAGCAGTGAATGGCTGGGACAGGGCAACGAGCAGTACTTC

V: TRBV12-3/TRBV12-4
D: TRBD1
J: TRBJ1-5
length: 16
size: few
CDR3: CASSPTDRGGNQPQHF
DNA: TGTGCCAGCAGTCCCACGGACAGGGGAGGCAATCAGCCCCAGCATTTT

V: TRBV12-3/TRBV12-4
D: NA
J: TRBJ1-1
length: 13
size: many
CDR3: CASSVGKNTEAFF
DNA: TGTGCCAGCAGTGTGGGCAAGAACACTGAAGCTTTCTTT

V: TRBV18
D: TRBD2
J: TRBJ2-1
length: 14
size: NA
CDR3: CASNGGAGCNEQFF
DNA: TGTGCCAGCAACGGGGGGGCTGGATGCAATGAGCAGTTCTTC

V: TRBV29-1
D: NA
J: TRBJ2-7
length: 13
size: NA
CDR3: CSVPGAGRYEQYF
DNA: TGCAGCGTTCCCGGAGCCGGACGGTACGAGCAGTACTTC

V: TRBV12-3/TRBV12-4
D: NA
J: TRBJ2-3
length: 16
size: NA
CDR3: CASPPTGRKSTDTQYF
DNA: TGTGCCAGCCCTCCCACAGGGAGAAAAAGCACAGATACGCAGTATTTT

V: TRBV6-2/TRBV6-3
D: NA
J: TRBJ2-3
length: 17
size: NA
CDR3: CASSYPEEGTFSDTQYF
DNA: TGTGCCAGCAGCTACCCCGAGGAGGGAACTTTTTCAGATACGCAGTATTTT

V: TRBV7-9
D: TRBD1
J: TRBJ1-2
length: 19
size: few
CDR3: CASSRRPRGLLYHNYGYTF
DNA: TGTGCCAGCAGCCGCCGACCAAGGGGGCTCCTTTACCATAACTATGGCTACACCTTC

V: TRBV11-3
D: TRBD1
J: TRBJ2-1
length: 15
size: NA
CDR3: CASSGAGTGVNEQFF
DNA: TGTGCCAGCAGCGGGGCCGGGACAGGGGTCAATGAGCAGTTCTTC

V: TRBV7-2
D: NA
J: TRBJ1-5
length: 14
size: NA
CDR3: CASSFFGSNQPQHF
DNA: TGTGCCAGCAGCTTTTTTGGCTCCAATCAGCCCCAGCATTTT

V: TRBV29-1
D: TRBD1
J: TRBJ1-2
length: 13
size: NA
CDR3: CSARTGSFGGYTF
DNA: TGCAGCGCCCGGACAGGGAGTTTCGGAGGCTACACCTTC

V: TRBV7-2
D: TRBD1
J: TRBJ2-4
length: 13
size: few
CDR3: CASSLGTEYIQYF
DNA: TGTGCCAGCAGCCTGGGGACAGAGTACATTCAGTACTTC

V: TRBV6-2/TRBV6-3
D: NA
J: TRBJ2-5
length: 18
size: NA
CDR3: CASSYPEKPPGDGETQYF
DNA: TGTGCCAGCAGTTACCCCGAAAAGCCTCCAGGGGATGGGGAGACCCAGTACTTC

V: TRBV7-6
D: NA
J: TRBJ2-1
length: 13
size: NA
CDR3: CASRQPEYNEQFF
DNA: TGTGCCAGCAGGCAACCGGAGTACAATGAGCAGTTCTTC

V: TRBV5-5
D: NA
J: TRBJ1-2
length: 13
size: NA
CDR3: CASSLDPRTGYTF
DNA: TGTGCTAGCAGCTTGGATCCGCGGACGGGCTACACCTTC

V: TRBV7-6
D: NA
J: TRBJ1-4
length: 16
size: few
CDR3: CASSLSRASGGEKLFF
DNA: TGTGCCAGCAGCTTAAGCAGGGCCTCCGGGGGTGAAAAACTGTTTTTT